This T cell receptor beta chain was retrieved from a study of cytomegalovirus exposure and HLA in healthy donors. The V and J ends lost 0 bases and 7 bases respectively, with 14 bases between them. The germline V gene has CDR1 SGHRS and CDR2 YFSETQ. The CDR3 sequence is 14 residues long. Study-wide points: A later analysis associated 15,000 to 20,000 TCR beta sequences with HLA alleles at a 0.05 false discovery rate.

Remarks on this clone: Its antigen is currently unknown.

The PCR employed 60 Vbeta primers together with 13 Jbeta primers. How the authors handled the data: It was a later analysis that counted roughly 80 million unique TCR beta chains, of which roughly 10 million were shared. TCRdb's copy holds only in-frame clones and misses some; the assay was immunoSEQ multiplex PCR. Clone size and V and J calls were adopted from that table, with D and trimming inferred from the DNA. The sample has some 170,000 clones, roughly four fifths seen once. V and J are TRBV5-1 and TRBJ2-7; D may be TRBD1 (5 bases). The receptor comes from a man aged 60 to 75 in good health and CMV-seronegative. Material for sequencing was PBMCs. Here the CDR3 DNA reads TGCGCCAGCAGCTTGGGACTTCGGGCAGGGGAGCAGTACTTC. Residues: CASSLGLRAGEQYF.